The 10 T cell receptor beta chains presented below share a single source sample, sequenced in a study of cytomegalovirus exposure and HLA in healthy donors. Primers: 60 Vbeta forward and 13 Jbeta reverse. Generated by immunoSEQ multiplex PCR, the TCRdb table keeps only in-frame clones and is missing some. This table holds about 140,000 clones, about two thirds found once. The sample comprised PBMCs. The receptors stem from a man between 60 and 75 years old in good health and CMV-seronegative.

The DNA for the CDR3 is TGTGCCAGCAGCGTAGCCCCGACAGTCGAGCAGTACTTC. It is translated as CASSVAPTVEQYF. The chain joins TRBV9 to TRBJ2-7; D is possibly TRBD1 (5 bases). The V end lost 0 bases, the J end lost 6 bases, and 10 bases lay between the germline ends. Germline V gene lookup returns CDR1 SGDLS and CDR2 YYNGEE. This CDR3 has 13 residues.

The V and J genes are TRBV30 and TRBJ1-4; D uncertain. Trimming took 1 base from V and 8 from J, leaving 11 bases between them. Germline V lookup: CDR1 GTSNPN, CDR2 SVGIG (reference sequence). The CDR3 is 13 residues long. The CDR3 nucleotides are TGTGCCTGGAGTGGTTCGGGGTTCGAAAAACTGTTTTTT. It yields the protein CAWSGSGFEKLFF.

The genes are TRBV6-5 and TRBJ2-5; possible D gene TRBD2, 6 bases. The ends were cut back, 5 bases at V and 5 bases at J, with 15 bases in the middle. Germline CDR1 is MNHEY and CDR2 is SVGAGI. This CDR3 comprises 14 residues. The CDR3 DNA reads as TGTGCCAGCAGTCCGGGACTGCCGCACGAGACCCAGTACTTC. Protein: CASSPGLPHETQYF.

This chain uses TRBV10-3 with TRBJ2-5; 14 bases are shared with TRBD2. The CDR3 has 15 residues. The V gene end was trimmed by 11 bases and the J gene end by 5 bases; junction bases not matched to a gene: 10. CDR1 ENHRY and CDR2 SYGVKD come from the germline V gene. The CDR3 nucleotides are TGTGCCGCGGGACTAGCGGGAGTTCCTCGCGAGACCCAGTACTTC. Translation gives CAAGLAGVPRETQYF.

The V call is TRBV19, the J call TRBJ2-5, with TRBD1 matching 8 bases. V trimming: 7 bases; J trimming: 5 bases; junction bases outside the gene matches: 6. The CDR3 extends over 13 amino acids. The germline V gene encodes CDR1 LNHDA and CDR2 SQIVND (reference sequence). This chain's CDR3 is CASNRGTWETQYF. The CDR3 DNA is TGTGCCAGTAACAGGGGGACCTGGGAGACCCAGTACTTC.

This clone was observed once. The chain couples TRBV9 to TRBJ2-1; TRBD2 agrees at 7 bases. The CDR3 is made up of 17 amino acids. The trim removed 4 bases at V and 0 bases at J, leaving 10 bases unmatched. In germline, CDR1 is SGDLS, CDR2 YYNGEE. This chain's CDR3 is CASSRPKAGSSYNEQFF. The CDR3 region has the DNA TGTGCCAGCAGCCGGCCCAAAGCGGGGAGCTCCTACAATGAGCAGTTCTTC.

This clone showed up just once. The chain employs TRBV7-9 and TRBJ1-1; D gene uncertain. The length of the CDR3 is 14 residues. CDR1 is SEHNR, CDR2 FQNEAQ, per germline (reference sequence). V was pared by 1 base and J by 3 bases, with 9 bases between. The CDR3 protein is CASSLVTVDTEAFF. In DNA form, the CDR3 reads TGTGCCAGCAGCTTAGTCACGGTCGACACTGAAGCTTTCTTT.

This chain joins TRBV6-5 and TRBJ1-2; weak D call: TRBD1 (5 bases). Germline V gene lookup returns CDR1 MNHEY and CDR2 SVGAGI. The CDR3 has 14 residues. Trimming removed 6 bases at V and 9 bases at J, with 20 bases between. The CDR3 here is CASRPQPRAERYTF. CDR3 bases: TGTGCCAGCAGACCCCAACCCAGGGCGGAACGCTACACCTTC.

The CDR3 nucleotides read TGTGCCAGCAGCGTAGTAACGACAAGCACCGGGGAGCTGTTTTTT. Translation gives CASSVVTTSTGELFF. This sequence joins TRBV9 and TRBJ2-2, with D unclear. Germline CDR1 is SGDLS and CDR2 is YYNGEE. The V gene lost 0 bases and the J gene lost 4 bases, with 10 bases spanning the gap. CDR3 length equals 15 residues.

The CDR3 reads CASSDPGLAGNTGELFF. The CDR3 DNA is TGCGCCAGCAGTGACCCGGGACTAGCGGGGAACACCGGGGAGCTGTTTTTT. This rearrangement joins TRBV10-2 to TRBJ2-2, with TRBD2 matching 12 bases. The CDR3 is made up of 17 amino acids. The V segment lost 3 bases and the J segment 1 base; nucleotides outside the gene matches: 3. Germline V gene data show CDR1 as WSHSY and CDR2 as SAAADI.